This TCR beta chain was found in a study of technical replicates of blood from a few donors. This table comes from immunoSEQ multiplex PCR, and its TCRdb copy is limited to in-frame clones, with some not included. The repertoire includes over 55,000 clones, about 87% of them detected once, and over 4.5% sits in the top ten. Sample: PBMCs. The sequence came from a human donor in good health. Some clones in this sample may be carry-over from other donors' samples.

CDR3 coding DNA: TGTGCCAGCAGTTTATTTGGGGGGAAGCTACATGAGCAGTTCTTC. It yields the protein CASSLFGGKLHEQFF. J is TRBJ2-1 and V is TRBV28; D is possibly TRBD2 (6 bases). Trimming cost V 1 base and J 8 bases, with 15 bases left between them. This CDR3 is 15 amino acids long. The germline gives CDR1 MDHEN, CDR2 SYDVKM.